The sequence of this T cell receptor beta chain was determined in a study of T cell changes during pregnancy in multiple sclerosis. The table came from immunoSEQ multiplex PCR; TCRdb's copy has only in-frame clones and leaves some out. This table holds 40,000 to 50,000 clones, 94% found once. Trimming left V 0 bases short and J 5 bases short, with 5 bases between. Germline CDR1 SEHNR, CDR2 FQNEAQ (reference sequence). The CDR3 length is 13 residues. The sample in question was CD4+ T cells from peripheral blood mononuclear cells, obtained in the first trimester of pregnancy. The receptor's source is a female donor with multiple sclerosis, enrolled in a pregnancy study. This chain uses TRBV7-9 with TRBJ1-5, with unresolved D. CDR3 region: CASSLAQDQPQHF. CDR3 DNA: TGTGCCAGCAGCTTAGCGCAGGATCAGCCCCAGCATTTT.